This is a list of T cell receptor beta chains from one sample in a study of vaccination and CD4 T cells after COVID-19. In TCRdb, the PCR reads were re-called with MiXCR into one record per CDR3 protein. Of more than 10,000 distinct CDR3 sequences listed, about three fifths were seen once; the top ten hold about an eighth. These receptors are not linked to any known antigen. The sample consisted of CD4+ T cells from blood, cultured in vitro. The receptor set was obtained from a human donor who had recovered from COVID-19. Both conserved end residues are part of each CDR3. The D gene is left open where the match is weak. Where a row states a size, it is once, few, many or the class of an expanded clone; other rows omit it.

CDR3nt	CDR3aa	d_gene	abundance	v_gene	j_gene
TGTGCCACCAGCAGAGATGGGACAGGGGCCACAGATACGCAGTATTTT	CATSRDGTGATDTQYF	TRBD1	.	TRBV15	TRBJ2-3
TGTGCCAGCAGTTTAAGGTCCAGGCTCCCCATACAACCTCGACGCCCCTTC	CASSLRSRLPIQPRRPF	.	.	TRBV27	TRBJ2-7
TGTGCCAGCAGAGACTCTATAGCCCAAGAGACCCAGTACTTC	CASRDSIAQETQYF	.	once	TRBV6-1	TRBJ2-5
TGTGCCAGCAGTTATCCTACCTTCCGGACTAGCGGGAGCCACAATGAGCAGTTCTTC	CASSYPTFRTSGSHNEQFF	TRBD2	once	TRBV6-5	TRBJ2-1
TGTGCCAGCAGCCGCGACACCTATGGCTACACCTTC	CASSRDTYGYTF	.	.	TRBV7-9	TRBJ1-2
TGTGCCAGCAGCGAAAACACCGGGGAGCTGTTTTTT	CASSENTGELFF	.	few	TRBV11-3	TRBJ2-2
TGTGCCAGCAGCCGGGACATAAGCAATCAGCCCCAGCATTTT	CASSRDISNQPQHF	.	few	TRBV7-9	TRBJ1-5
TGTGCCACCAGTGATTGGGACAGATTCTATGGCTACACCTTC	CATSDWDRFYGYTF	TRBD1	.	TRBV24-1	TRBJ1-2
TGTGCCAGCAGGAAGGACCCGACGGGCTCCTACGAGCAGTACTTC	CASRKDPTGSYEQYF	.	few	TRBV6-1	TRBJ2-7
TGCAGTGCCTCCCAGGGGGCAGAAGCTTTCTTT	CSASQGAEAFF	TRBD1	.	TRBV20-1	TRBJ1-1
TGTGCCAGCAGTAAGACAGGGAACAATCAGCCCCAGCATTTT	CASSKTGNNQPQHF	TRBD1	.	TRBV6-1	TRBJ1-5
TGTGCCAGCAGCTTGGGGCAGAGGTCTGAAAAACTGTTTTTT	CASSLGQRSEKLFF	.	.	TRBV5-4	TRBJ1-4
TGTGCCAGCAGTTACCAAGAAAATTCACCCCTCCACTTT	CASSYQENSPLHF	.	.	TRBV6-5	TRBJ1-6
TGTGCCACCAGCAGGACGCGGACGGGAAACACCGGGGAGCTGTTTTTT	CATSRTRTGNTGELFF	.	.	TRBV15	TRBJ2-2
TGTGCCAGCAGGGGGACAGCTTATAGCAATCAGCCCCAGCATTTT	CASRGTAYSNQPQHF	TRBD1	few	TRBV28	TRBJ1-5
TGTGCCAGCAAGCCGGGACTAGCGGGAGGGCAAGAGACCCAGTACTTC	CASKPGLAGGQETQYF	TRBD2	.	TRBV2	TRBJ2-5
TGCAGTGCTACCTCTATGGGCGCGAATGCTTTCTTT	CSATSMGANAFF	.	.	TRBV20-1	TRBJ1-1
TGTGCCAGCAGTTACACAGGACGTAACACTGAAGCTTTCTTT	CASSYTGRNTEAFF	.	few	TRBV6-2/TRBV6-3	TRBJ1-1
TGTGCCAGCAGTTTTCGGGTGGGGAGCAACCAAGAGACCCAGTACTTC	CASSFRVGSNQETQYF	.	.	TRBV12-3/TRBV12-4	TRBJ2-5
TGCAGTGCTAGGAGACAGTATGGGCAGTATTTT	CSARRQYGQYF	.	.	TRBV20-1	TRBJ2-3
TGTGCCAGCAGTAGAGGACGGATCCAGACCTACGAGCAGTACTTC	CASSRGRIQTYEQYF	.	.	TRBV2	TRBJ2-7
TGTGCCAGCAGCGTACTAGCGGGAGCAAATGAGCAGTTCTTC	CASSVLAGANEQFF	TRBD2	.	TRBV9	TRBJ2-1
TGTGCCAGCAGTTCCACCGGGACAGGGGCAATGAACACTGAAGCTTTCTTT	CASSSTGTGAMNTEAFF	TRBD1	few	TRBV6-2/TRBV6-3	TRBJ1-1
TGTGCCACCAGCAGAGATTTAGGAGGGGATGGCTACACCTTC	CATSRDLGGDGYTF	.	medium-sized	TRBV15	TRBJ1-2
TGCAGTGCCCCGAAGGGGGGGACTAGCACAGATACGCAGTATTTT	CSAPKGGTSTDTQYF	.	.	TRBV20-1	TRBJ2-3
TGTGCCAGCAGCTTCCGAACCCCCGATACGCAGTATTTT	CASSFRTPDTQYF	.	.	TRBV7-9	TRBJ2-3
TGCAGTGCTAGAATCTCGGGCAATTCCTACGAGCAGTACTTC	CSARISGNSYEQYF	.	.	TRBV20-1	TRBJ2-7
TGTGCCAGCAGTCGACAGGCCGATGAAAAACTGTTTTTT	CASSRQADEKLFF	.	.	TRBV28	TRBJ1-4
TGCAGTGCTAGAGATGCTGGCAGGGGAATGGATCAGCCCCAGCATTTT	CSARDAGRGMDQPQHF	.	.	TRBV20-1	TRBJ1-5
TGTGCCATCAGTATAGGAAATCGGTCCGGGGAGACCCAGTACTTC	CAISIGNRSGETQYF	.	.	TRBV10-3	TRBJ2-5
TGTGCCAGCAGAAGTCGTCCACAGGACGGTTCACCCCTCCACTTT	CASRSRPQDGSPLHF	.	once	TRBV27	TRBJ1-6
TGTGCCATCGGTGGGCCTGGCGGAACAGATACGCAGTATTTT	CAIGGPGGTDTQYF	.	.	TRBV10-3	TRBJ2-3
TGTGCCAGCAGCCCTACGCCCGGACAGCCCCAGGGGTATGGCTACACCTTC	CASSPTPGQPQGYGYTF	.	.	TRBV11-1	TRBJ1-2
TGTGCCAGCAGCCAGGGCCTGCGGGGACTGGCGGCTTTCTTT	CASSQGLRGLAAFF	.	.	TRBV14	TRBJ1-1
TGTGCCATCAGTGAGTCATTAGAGACCCAGTACTTC	CAISESLETQYF	.	few	TRBV10-3	TRBJ2-5
TGTGCCAGAACACCATCCGGGACTAGACCATACGAGCAGTACTTC	CARTPSGTRPYEQYF	TRBD2	.	TRBV6-1	TRBJ2-7
TGTGCCAGCAGTCTAACAGGGATAACACCCCTCCACTTT	CASSLTGITPLHF	.	few	TRBV6-1	TRBJ1-6
TGTGCCAGCAGCCCCCCGAGGGTTGTCTACAATGAGCAGTTCTTC	CASSPPRVVYNEQFF	.	few	TRBV7-3	TRBJ2-1
TGTGCCAGCAGTGAGTCCCACAGCAATCAGCCCCAGCATTTT	CASSESHSNQPQHF	.	.	TRBV6-1	TRBJ1-5
TGTGCCAGCAGTGGGACAGGGATGGGGAACACCATATATTTT	CASSGTGMGNTIYF	TRBD1	.	TRBV25-1	TRBJ1-3
TGTGCCACACAGGGTAGCAATCAGCCCCAGCATTTT	CATQGSNQPQHF	.	few	TRBV19	TRBJ1-5
TGTGCCAGCAGGAACCGGGACTACCAATACAATGAGCAGTTCTTC	CASRNRDYQYNEQFF	TRBD2	.	TRBV6-2/TRBV6-3	TRBJ2-1
TGTGCCTGGAATGCAGGGGGCCGAAATCAGCCCCAGCATTTT	CAWNAGGRNQPQHF	TRBD1	.	TRBV30	TRBJ1-5
TGTGCCAGCAGTGAAGCGGATCCGAGGCAGGGGGACGAGCAGTACTTC	CASSEADPRQGDEQYF	TRBD1	.	TRBV2	TRBJ2-7
TGTGCCAGCAGCTTGGGACTAGCGGCAGATACGCAGTATTTT	CASSLGLAADTQYF	TRBD2	.	TRBV7-2	TRBJ2-3
TGCAGTGCTAGCGACGGGAGGCGGGGAGATACGCAGTATTTT	CSASDGRRGDTQYF	TRBD2	.	TRBV20-1	TRBJ2-3
TGTGCCAGCAGATTAGGGGAGACCCAGTACTTC	CASRLGETQYF	.	once	TRBV7-2	TRBJ2-5
TGCAGTGCTAGCTCGCTAGCGGGAGTTGAGCAGTTCTTC	CSASSLAGVEQFF	TRBD2	.	TRBV20-1	TRBJ2-1
TGTGCCTGGAGTAGTAACAGCTTGCAGTATTTT	CAWSSNSLQYF	.	.	TRBV30	TRBJ2-3
TGTGCCAGCAGCTTATCCGCGGGACGAGAGACCCAGTACTTC	CASSLSAGRETQYF	.	.	TRBV7-6	TRBJ2-5
TGTGCCACCAGGGAATCTGACAGGGATACCGGGGAGCTGTTTTTT	CATRESDRDTGELFF	TRBD1	.	TRBV15	TRBJ2-2
TGCGCCAGCAGCTTGGACGGACAGGGGAATCAGCCCCAGCATTTT	CASSLDGQGNQPQHF	TRBD1	.	TRBV5-1	TRBJ1-5
TGCAGTGCCCTCCCCCCGGAGGGGACAGGGGGTAGATATGGCTACACCTTC	CSALPPEGTGGRYGYTF	TRBD1	.	TRBV20-1	TRBJ1-2
TGCAGTGCTAGTGCGGCGGTTAATCGGAACACCATATATTTT	CSASAAVNRNTIYF	.	few	TRBV20-1	TRBJ1-3
TGTGCCAGCAGTTCATCCAGGGGGAGCTATGGCTACACCTTC	CASSSSRGSYGYTF	TRBD1	.	TRBV12-3/TRBV12-4	TRBJ1-2
TGTGCCATCAGTGAGCGAGCGGCGGCTTTCTTT	CAISERAAAFF	.	few	TRBV10-3	TRBJ1-1
TGCAGTGCTAGAACGGACAGGGGCTTCCTCGACACTGAAGCTTTCTTT	CSARTDRGFLDTEAFF	TRBD1	few	TRBV20-1	TRBJ1-1
TGTGCCAGCAGTTACTTGGGGGACTCCTACGAGCAGTACTTC	CASSYLGDSYEQYF	.	.	TRBV6-5	TRBJ2-7
TGTGCCAGCAGTTACACGGGACTCGGAAACACCATATATTTT	CASSYTGLGNTIYF	.	.	TRBV6-5	TRBJ1-3